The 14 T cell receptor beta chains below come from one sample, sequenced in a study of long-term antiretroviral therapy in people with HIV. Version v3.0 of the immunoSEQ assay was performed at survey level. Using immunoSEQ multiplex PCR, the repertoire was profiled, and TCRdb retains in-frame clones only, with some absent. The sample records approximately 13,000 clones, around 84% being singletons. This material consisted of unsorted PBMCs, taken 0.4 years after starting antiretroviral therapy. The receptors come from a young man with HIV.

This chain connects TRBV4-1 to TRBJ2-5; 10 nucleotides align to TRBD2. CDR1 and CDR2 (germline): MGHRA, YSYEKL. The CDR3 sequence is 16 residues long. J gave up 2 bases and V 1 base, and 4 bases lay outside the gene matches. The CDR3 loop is CASSQVPAGGQETQYF. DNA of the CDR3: TGCGCCAGCAGCCAAGTCCCAGCGGGAGGGCAAGAGACCCAGTACTTC.

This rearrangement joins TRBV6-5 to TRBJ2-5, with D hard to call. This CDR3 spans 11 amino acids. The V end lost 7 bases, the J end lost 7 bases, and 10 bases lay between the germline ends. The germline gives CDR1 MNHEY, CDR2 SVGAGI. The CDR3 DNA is TGTGCCAGCAAAGGTTCAAGGACCCAGTACTTC. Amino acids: CASKGSRTQYF.

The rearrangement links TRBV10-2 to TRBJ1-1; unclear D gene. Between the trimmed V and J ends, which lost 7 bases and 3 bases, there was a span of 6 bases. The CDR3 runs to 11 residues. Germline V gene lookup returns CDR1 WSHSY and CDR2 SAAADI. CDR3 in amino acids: CASIEDTEAFF. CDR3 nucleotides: TGCGCCAGCATCGAGGACACTGAAGCTTTCTTT.

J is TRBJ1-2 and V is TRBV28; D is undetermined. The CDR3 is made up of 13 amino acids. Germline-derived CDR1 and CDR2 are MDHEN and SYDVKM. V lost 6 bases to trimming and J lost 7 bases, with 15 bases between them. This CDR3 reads CASRYSDAGGYTF. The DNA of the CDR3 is TGTGCCAGCAGGTATTCAGATGCGGGTGGCTACACCTTC.

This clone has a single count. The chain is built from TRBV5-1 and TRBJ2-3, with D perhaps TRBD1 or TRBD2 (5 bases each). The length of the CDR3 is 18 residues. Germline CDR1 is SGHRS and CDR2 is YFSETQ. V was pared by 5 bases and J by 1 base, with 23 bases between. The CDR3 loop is CASRGAGTPFWGTDTQYF. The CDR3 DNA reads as TGCGCCAGCAGGGGCGCCGGGACGCCCTTTTGGGGCACAGATACGCAGTATTTT.

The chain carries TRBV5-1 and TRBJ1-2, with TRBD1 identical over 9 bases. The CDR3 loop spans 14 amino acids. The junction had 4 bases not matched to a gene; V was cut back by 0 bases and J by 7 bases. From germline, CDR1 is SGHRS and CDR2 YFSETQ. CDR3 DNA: TGCGCCAGCAGCTTGGAGGGACAGGGACGTGGCTACACCTTC. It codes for CASSLEGQGRGYTF.

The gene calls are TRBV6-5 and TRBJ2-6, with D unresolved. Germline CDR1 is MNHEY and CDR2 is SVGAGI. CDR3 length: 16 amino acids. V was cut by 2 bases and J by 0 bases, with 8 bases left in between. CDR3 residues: CASSYLGISGANVLTF. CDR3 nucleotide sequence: TGTGCCAGCAGTTACCTGGGGATCTCTGGGGCCAACGTCCTGACTTTC.

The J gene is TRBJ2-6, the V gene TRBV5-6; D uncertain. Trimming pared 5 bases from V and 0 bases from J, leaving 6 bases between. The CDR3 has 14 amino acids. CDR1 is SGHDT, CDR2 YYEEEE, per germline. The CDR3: CASSPDSGANVLTF. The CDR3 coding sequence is TGTGCCAGCAGTCCGGACTCTGGGGCCAACGTCCTGACTTTC.

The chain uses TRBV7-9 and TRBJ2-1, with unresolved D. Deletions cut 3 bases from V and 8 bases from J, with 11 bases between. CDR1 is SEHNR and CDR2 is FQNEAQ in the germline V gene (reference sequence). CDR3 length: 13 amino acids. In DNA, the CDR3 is TGTGCCAGCAGCTTCGGTGGGGTGGATGAGCAGTTCTTC. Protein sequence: CASSFGGVDEQFF. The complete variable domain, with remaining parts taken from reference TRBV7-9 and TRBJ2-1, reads DTGVSQNPRHKITKRGQNVTFRCDPISEHNRLYWYRQTLGQGPEFLTYFQNEAQLEKSRLLSDRFSAERPKGSFSTLEIQRTEQGDSAMYLCASSFGGVDEQFFGPGTRLTVL.

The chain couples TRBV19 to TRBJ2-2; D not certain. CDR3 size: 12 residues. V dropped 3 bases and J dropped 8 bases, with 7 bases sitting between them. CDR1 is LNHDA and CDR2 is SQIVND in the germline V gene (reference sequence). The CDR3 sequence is CASSISPGELFF. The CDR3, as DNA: TGTGCCAGTAGTATCAGTCCGGGGGAGCTGTTTTTT.

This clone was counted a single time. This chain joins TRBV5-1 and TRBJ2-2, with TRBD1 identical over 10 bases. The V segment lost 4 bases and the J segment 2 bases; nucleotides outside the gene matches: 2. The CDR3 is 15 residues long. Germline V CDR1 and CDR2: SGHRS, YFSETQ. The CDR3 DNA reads TGCGCCAGCAGCCGGGACAGGGGTAACACCGGGGAGCTGTTTTTT. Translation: CASSRDRGNTGELFF. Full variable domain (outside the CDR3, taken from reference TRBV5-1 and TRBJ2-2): KAGVTQTPRYLIKTRGQQVTLSCSPISGHRSVSWYQQTPGQGLQFLFEYFSETQRNKGNFPGRFSGRQFSNSRSEMNVSTLELGDSALYLCASSRDRGNTGELFFGEGSRLTVL.

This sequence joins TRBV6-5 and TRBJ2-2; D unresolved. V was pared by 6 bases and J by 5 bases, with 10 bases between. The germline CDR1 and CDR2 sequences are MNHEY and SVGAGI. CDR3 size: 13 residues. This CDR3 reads CASRPGGTGELFF. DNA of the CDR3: TGTGCCAGCAGGCCTGGCGGTACCGGGGAGCTGTTTTTT.

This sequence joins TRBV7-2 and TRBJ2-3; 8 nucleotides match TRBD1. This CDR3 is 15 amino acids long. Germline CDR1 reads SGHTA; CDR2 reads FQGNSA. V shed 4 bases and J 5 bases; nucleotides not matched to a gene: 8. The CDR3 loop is CASSSPGQGRDTQYF. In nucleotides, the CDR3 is TGTGCCAGCAGCTCCCCCGGACAGGGTAGAGATACGCAGTATTTT. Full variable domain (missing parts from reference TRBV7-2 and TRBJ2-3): GAGVSQSPSNKVTEKGKDVELRCDPISGHTALYWYRQSLGQGLEFLIYFQGNSAPDKSGLPSDRFSAERTGGSVSTLTIQRTQQEDSAVYLCASSSPGQGRDTQYFGPGTRLTVL.

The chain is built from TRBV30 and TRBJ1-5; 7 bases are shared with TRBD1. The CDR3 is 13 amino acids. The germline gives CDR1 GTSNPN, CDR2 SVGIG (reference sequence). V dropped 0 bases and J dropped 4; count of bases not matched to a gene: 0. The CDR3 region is CAWSVQGNQPQHF. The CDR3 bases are TGTGCCTGGAGTGTACAGGGGAATCAGCCCCAGCATTTT. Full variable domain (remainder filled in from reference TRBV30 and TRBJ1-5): SQTIHQWPATLVQPVGSPLSLECTVEGTSNPNLYWYRQAAGRGLQLLFYSVGIGQISSEVPQNLSASRPQDRQFILSSKKLLLSDSGFYLCAWSVQGNQPQHFGDGTRLSIL.